The rows below give T cell receptor beta chains drawn from one sample of a study of T cell responses to AZD1222 COVID-19 vaccine. Data came from immunoSEQ multiplex PCR; TCRdb stores just in-frame clones and leaves some out. Among about 79,000 clones listed, 83% were seen once. The material sequenced was peripheral blood, taken 28 days after the second AZD1222 dose. The source of these receptors is an adult who received the AZD1222 COVID-19 vaccine. Each CDR3 is given with its conserved first and last residue. Each record gives: V gene, clone size, J gene, D gene, CDR3 protein, CDR3 DNA. D genes are given only for firm matches. The size of a clone is reported for some rows only, either as once, few or many, or as a class for expanded clones.

TRBV25-1,.,TRBJ1-4,.,CASSELDEKLFF,TGTGCCAGCAGTGAATTGGATGAAAAACTGTTTTTT
TRBV27,.,TRBJ2-7,TRBD2,CASSKYSGTTYEQYF,TGTGCCAGCAGCAAATACAGCGGGACCACTTACGAGCAGTACTTC
TRBV19,once,TRBJ2-5,TRBD2,CASSLSPLAGAETQYF,TGTGCCAGTAGTCTCAGCCCACTAGCGGGAGCCGAGACCCAGTACTTC
TRBV7-2,.,TRBJ2-1,.,CASSLDLDSYNEQFF,TGTGCCAGCAGCTTAGACCTGGACAGCTACAATGAGCAGTTCTTC
TRBV7-8,.,TRBJ2-7,.,CASSPFRESYEQYF,TGTGCCAGCAGCCCATTCCGGGAGTCCTACGAGCAGTACTTC
TRBV5-1,.,TRBJ1-2,.,CASSVTGPNYGYTF,TGCGCCAGCAGCGTGACAGGACCTAACTATGGCTACACCTTC
TRBV28,.,TRBJ2-7,.,CASSKGAGYEQYF,TGTGCCAGCAGTAAAGGGGCCGGTTACGAGCAGTACTTC
TRBV27,.,TRBJ1-1,.,CASSPGRGPEAFF,TGTGCCAGCAGCCCCGGAAGAGGCCCTGAAGCTTTCTTT
TRBV19,.,TRBJ1-1,.,CASSMRYTEAFF,TGTGCCAGTAGTATGCGGTACACTGAAGCTTTCTTT
TRBV7-8,.,TRBJ1-4,.,CASSLNEKLFF,TGTGCCAGCAGCCTCAATGAAAAACTGTTTTTT
TRBV27,.,TRBJ2-5,.,CASSLSTYQETQYF,TGTGCCAGCAGTTTAAGCACGTACCAAGAGACCCAGTACTTC
TRBV18,.,TRBJ2-3,.,CASSPQGASGTDTQYF,TGTGCCAGCTCACCACAGGGGGCTAGCGGGACAGATACGCAGTATTTT